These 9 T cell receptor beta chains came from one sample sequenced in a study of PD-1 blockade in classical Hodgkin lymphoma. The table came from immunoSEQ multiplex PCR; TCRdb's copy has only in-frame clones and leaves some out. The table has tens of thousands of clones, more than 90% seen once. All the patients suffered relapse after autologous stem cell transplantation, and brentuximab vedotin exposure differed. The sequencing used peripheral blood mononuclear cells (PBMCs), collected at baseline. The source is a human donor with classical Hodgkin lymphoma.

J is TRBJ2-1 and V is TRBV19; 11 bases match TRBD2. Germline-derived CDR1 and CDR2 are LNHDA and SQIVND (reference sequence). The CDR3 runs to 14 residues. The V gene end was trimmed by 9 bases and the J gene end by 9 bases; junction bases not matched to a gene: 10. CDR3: CASTTSGAPGEQFF. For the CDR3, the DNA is TGTGCCAGCACGACTAGCGGGGCCCCGGGTGAGCAGTTCTTC.

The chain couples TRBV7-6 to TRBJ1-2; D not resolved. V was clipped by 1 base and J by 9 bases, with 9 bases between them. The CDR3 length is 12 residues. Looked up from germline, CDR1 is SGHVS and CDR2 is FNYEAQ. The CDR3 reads CASSLEGLSYTF. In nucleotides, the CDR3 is TGTGCCAGCAGCTTAGAAGGGTTGAGCTACACCTTC.

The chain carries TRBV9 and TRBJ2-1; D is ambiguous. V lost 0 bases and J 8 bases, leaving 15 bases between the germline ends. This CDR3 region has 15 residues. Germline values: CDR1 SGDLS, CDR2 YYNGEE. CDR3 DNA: TGTGCCAGCAGCGTAGTAGGGAACCTTGGTGATGAGCAGTTCTTC. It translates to CASSVVGNLGDEQFF.

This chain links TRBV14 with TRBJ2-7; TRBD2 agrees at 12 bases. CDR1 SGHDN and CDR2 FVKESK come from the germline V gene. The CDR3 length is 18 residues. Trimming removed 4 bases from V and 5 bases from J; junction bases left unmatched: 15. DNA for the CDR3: TGTGCCAGCAGCCGGGGGCTAGCGGGAGGGCCGAAGATCAACGAGCAGTACTTC. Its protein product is CASSRGLAGGPKINEQYF.

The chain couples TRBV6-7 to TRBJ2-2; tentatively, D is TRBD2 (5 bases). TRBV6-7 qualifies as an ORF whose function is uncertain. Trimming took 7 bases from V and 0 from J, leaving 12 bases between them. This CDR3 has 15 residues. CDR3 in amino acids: CASTISEPNTGELFF. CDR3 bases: TGTGCCAGCACCATTAGCGAACCGAACACCGGGGAGCTGTTTTTT.

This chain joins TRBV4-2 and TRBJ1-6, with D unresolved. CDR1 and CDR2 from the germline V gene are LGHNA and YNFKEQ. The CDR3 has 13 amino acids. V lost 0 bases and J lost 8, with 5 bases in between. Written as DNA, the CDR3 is TGTGCCAGCAGCCAAGATCAAGATTCACCCCTCCACTTT. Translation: CASSQDQDSPLHF.

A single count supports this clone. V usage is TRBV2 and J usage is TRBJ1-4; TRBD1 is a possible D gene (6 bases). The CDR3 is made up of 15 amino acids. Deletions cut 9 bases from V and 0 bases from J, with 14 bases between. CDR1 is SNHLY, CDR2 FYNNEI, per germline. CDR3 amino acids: CASSTEGATNEKLFF. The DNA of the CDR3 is TGTGCCAGTTCGACAGAGGGGGCAACTAATGAAAAACTGTTTTTT.

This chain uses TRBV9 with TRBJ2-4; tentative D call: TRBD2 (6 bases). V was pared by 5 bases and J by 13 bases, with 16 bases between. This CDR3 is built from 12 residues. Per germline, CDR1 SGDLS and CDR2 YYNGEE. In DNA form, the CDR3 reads TGTGCCAGCAGTAAAACCCCGGGGGAGCAGTACTTC. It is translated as CASSKTPGEQYF.

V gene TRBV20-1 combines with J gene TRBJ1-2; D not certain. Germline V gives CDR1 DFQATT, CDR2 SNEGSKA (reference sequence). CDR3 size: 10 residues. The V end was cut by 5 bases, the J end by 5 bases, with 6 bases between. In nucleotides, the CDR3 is TGCAGTGCTTTTATATATGGCTACACCTTC. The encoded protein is CSAFIYGYTF.